This record concerns one T cell receptor beta chain sequence. Antigen unknown. As for time point: week 5, during vaccination. Doses of 300 ug of mutant IDH1 20-mer peptide were given with topical imiquimod. Each donor presented with a new WHO grade 3 or 4 astrocytoma that tested IDH1-mutant and showed ATRX loss. Generated by immunoSEQ multiplex PCR, the TCRdb table keeps only in-frame clones and is missing some. Altogether tens of thousands of clones are present, around 82% being singletons, with the ten largest covering 3.1%. This specimen belongs to a study of a mutant IDH1 vaccine in newly diagnosed glioma. Study-level background: The study started vaccination 4-6 weeks after radiotherapy alone, or with temozolomide cycles. The earlier regimen, radiotherapy, temozolomide, or both, was most often both.

Study conclusions and caveats: Apparently unrelated to pseudoprogression were changes in the top peripheral T cell clonotypes.

The sample here was PBMCs, taken from a glioma patient whose treatment included an IDH1 peptide vaccine. The TCR comes from a young woman with glioma. Some clones in this sample may be carry-over from other donors' samples.

For the CDR3, the DNA is TGCGCCAGCAGTGAGAACCTCCGCTTTACGCAGTATTTT. Translation: CASSENLRFTQYF. The rearrangement uses TRBV10-2 and TRBJ2-3; no reliable D call. Germline-derived CDR1 and CDR2 are WSHSY and SAAADI. The CDR3 length is 13 residues. V was pared by 2 bases and J by 8 bases, with 11 bases between.